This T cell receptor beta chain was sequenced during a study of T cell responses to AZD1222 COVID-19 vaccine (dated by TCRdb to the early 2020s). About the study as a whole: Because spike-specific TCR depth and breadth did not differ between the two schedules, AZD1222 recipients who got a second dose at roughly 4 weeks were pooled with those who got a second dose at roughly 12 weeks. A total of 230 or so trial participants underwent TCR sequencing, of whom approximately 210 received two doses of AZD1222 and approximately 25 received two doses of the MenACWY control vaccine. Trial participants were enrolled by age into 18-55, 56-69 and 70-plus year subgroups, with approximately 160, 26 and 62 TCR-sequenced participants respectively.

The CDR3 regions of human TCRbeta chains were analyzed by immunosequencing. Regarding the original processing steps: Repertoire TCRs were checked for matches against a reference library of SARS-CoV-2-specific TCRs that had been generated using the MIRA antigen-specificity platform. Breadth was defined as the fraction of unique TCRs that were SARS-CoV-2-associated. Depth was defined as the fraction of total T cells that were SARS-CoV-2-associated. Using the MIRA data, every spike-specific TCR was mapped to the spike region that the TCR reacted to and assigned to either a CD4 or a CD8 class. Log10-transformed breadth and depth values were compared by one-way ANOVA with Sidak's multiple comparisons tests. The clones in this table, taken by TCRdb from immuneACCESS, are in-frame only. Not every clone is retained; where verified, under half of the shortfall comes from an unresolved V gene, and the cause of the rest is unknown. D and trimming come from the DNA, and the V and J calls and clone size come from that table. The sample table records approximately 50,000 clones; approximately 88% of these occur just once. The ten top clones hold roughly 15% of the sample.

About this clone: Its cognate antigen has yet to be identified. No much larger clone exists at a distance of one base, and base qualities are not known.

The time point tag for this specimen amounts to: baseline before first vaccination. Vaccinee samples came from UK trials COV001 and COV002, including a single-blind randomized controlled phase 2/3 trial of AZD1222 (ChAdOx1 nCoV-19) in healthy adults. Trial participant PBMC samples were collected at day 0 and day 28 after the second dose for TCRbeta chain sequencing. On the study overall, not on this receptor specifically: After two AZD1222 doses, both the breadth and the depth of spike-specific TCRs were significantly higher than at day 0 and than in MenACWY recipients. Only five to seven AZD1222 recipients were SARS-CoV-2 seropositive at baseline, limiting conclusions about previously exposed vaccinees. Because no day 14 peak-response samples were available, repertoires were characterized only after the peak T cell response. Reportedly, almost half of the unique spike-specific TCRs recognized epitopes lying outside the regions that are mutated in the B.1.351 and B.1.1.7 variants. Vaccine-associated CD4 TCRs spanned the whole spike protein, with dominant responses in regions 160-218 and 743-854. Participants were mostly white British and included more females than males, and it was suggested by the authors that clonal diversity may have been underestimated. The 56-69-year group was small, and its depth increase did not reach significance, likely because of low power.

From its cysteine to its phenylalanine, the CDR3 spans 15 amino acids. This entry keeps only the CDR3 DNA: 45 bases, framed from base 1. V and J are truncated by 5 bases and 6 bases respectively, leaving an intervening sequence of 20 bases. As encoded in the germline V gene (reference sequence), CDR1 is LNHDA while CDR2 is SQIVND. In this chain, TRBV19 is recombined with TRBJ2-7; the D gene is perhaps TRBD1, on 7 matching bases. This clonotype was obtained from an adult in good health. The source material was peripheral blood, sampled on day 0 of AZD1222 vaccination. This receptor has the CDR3 CASSPFGGTEGEQYF. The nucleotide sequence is TGTGCCAGTAGTCCCTTTGGAGGGACAGAGGGCGAGCAGTACTTC.